The rows below give T cell receptor beta chains drawn from one sample of a study of T cell responses to AZD1222 COVID-19 vaccine. Method: immunoSEQ multiplex PCR; TCRdb's copy keeps in-frame clones and lacks some. The sample contains about 140,000 clones, roughly 84% of which appear only once. The sequencing here drew on peripheral blood, taken on day 0 of AZD1222 vaccination. The receptors stem from an adult in good health. CDR3s include the opening cysteine and the closing phenylalanine or tryptophan. A D gene is named only where the DNA matches it firmly. Clone size is given for some rows only: seen once, a few or many times, or a class if the clone is expanded.

D: -
V: TRBV29-1
size: -
J: TRBJ1-2
CDR3: CSVEEGSPGYTF
DNA: TGCAGCGTTGAAGAGGGGAGTCCTGGCTACACCTTC

D: -
V: TRBV6-6
size: -
J: TRBJ2-3
CDR3: CASMLGSTDTQYF
DNA: TGTGCCAGCATGTTGGGTAGCACAGATACGCAGTATTTT

D: TRBD1
V: TRBV5-1
size: -
J: TRBJ2-7
CDR3: CASSLPGQGGEQYF
DNA: TGCGCCAGCAGCCTGCCGGGACAGGGGGGCGAGCAGTACTTC

D: -
V: TRBV6-5
size: -
J: TRBJ2-7
CDR3: CATQNVATYEQYF
DNA: TGTGCCACCCAGAACGTTGCCACCTACGAGCAGTACTTC

D: -
V: TRBV30
size: -
J: TRBJ1-6
CDR3: CAWSETAYNSPLHF
DNA: TGTGCCTGGAGTGAAACAGCATATAATTCACCCCTCCACTTT

D: TRBD2
V: TRBV28
size: -
J: TRBJ2-1
CDR3: CASSSSSGGRIYNEQFF
DNA: TGTGCCAGCAGTTCCAGTAGCGGGGGGAGGATCTACAATGAGCAGTTCTTC

D: TRBD1
V: TRBV9
size: many
J: TRBJ1-3
CDR3: CASSGTGGGNTIYF
DNA: TGTGCCAGCAGCGGCACAGGGGGCGGAAACACCATATATTTT

D: -
V: TRBV12-3/TRBV12-4
size: -
J: TRBJ2-1
CDR3: CASSFSVHNEQFF
DNA: TGTGCCAGCAGTTTCTCAGTCCACAATGAGCAGTTCTTC

D: -
V: TRBV28
size: -
J: TRBJ1-4
CDR3: CASTTGGAPTNEKLFF
DNA: TGTGCCAGCACCACGGGAGGGGCCCCAACTAATGAAAAACTGTTTTTT

D: -
V: TRBV14
size: -
J: TRBJ1-6
CDR3: CASSQIYGNSPLHF
DNA: TGTGCCAGCAGCCAGATATATGGGAATTCACCCCTCCACTTT

D: TRBD1
V: TRBV28
size: -
J: TRBJ2-7
CDR3: CASTGLPGTGVKVSYEQYF
DNA: TGTGCCAGCACGGGGTTGCCCGGGACAGGGGTTAAAGTTTCCTACGAGCAGTACTTC

D: -
V: TRBV28
size: -
J: TRBJ2-1
CDR3: CASSMSGDPTYNEQFF
DNA: TGTGCCAGCAGCATGAGTGGTGACCCTACTTACAATGAGCAGTTCTTC

D: -
V: TRBV6-5
size: -
J: TRBJ1-2
CDR3: CASSSSTGSGGYTF
DNA: TGTGCCAGCAGTTCGAGTACAGGGTCGGGTGGCTACACCTTC

D: TRBD1
V: TRBV5-1
size: -
J: TRBJ2-7
CDR3: CASSSEWDSFYEQYF
DNA: TGCGCCAGCAGCTCGGAATGGGACAGTTTCTACGAGCAGTACTTC

D: -
V: TRBV6-2/TRBV6-3
size: -
J: TRBJ2-2
CDR3: CASSSTPNRRPGGGELFF
DNA: TGTGCCAGCAGTTCCACTCCGAACAGGCGCCCTGGTGGCGGGGAGCTGTTTTTT

D: TRBD1
V: TRBV28
size: once
J: TRBJ1-3
CDR3: CASSPLDRVKDTIYF
DNA: TGTGCCAGCAGTCCTCTGGACAGGGTTAAGGACACCATATATTTT

D: -
V: TRBV28
size: -
J: TRBJ1-6
CDR3: CASSFRVENSPLHF
DNA: TGTGCCAGCAGTTTCAGGGTGGAGAATTCACCCCTCCACTTT

D: -
V: TRBV11-2
size: -
J: TRBJ1-6
CDR3: CASSPRGNSPLHF
DNA: TGTGCCAGCAGCCCTCGCGGGAATTCACCCCTCCACTTT

D: TRBD1
V: TRBV9
size: once
J: TRBJ1-2
CDR3: CASSADRGATGYTF
DNA: TGTGCCAGCAGCGCCGACAGGGGAGCAACTGGCTACACCTTC

D: -
V: TRBV5-4
size: once
J: TRBJ2-1
CDR3: CAIKTPRGQSNEQFF
DNA: TGTGCCATCAAAACACCGCGGGGACAGAGCAATGAGCAGTTCTTC

D: -
V: TRBV2
size: -
J: TRBJ1-5
CDR3: CASSLQGRSNQPQHF
DNA: TGTGCCAGCAGCTTACAGGGCCGGAGCAATCAGCCCCAGCATTTT

D: -
V: TRBV5-6
size: -
J: TRBJ1-1
CDR3: CASTLIGAKNTEAFF
DNA: TGTGCCAGCACCTTAATAGGCGCGAAGAACACTGAAGCTTTCTTT

D: TRBD1
V: TRBV5-1
size: once
J: TRBJ1-2
CDR3: CASSLSAGGFNYGYTF
DNA: TGCGCCAGCAGCTTGTCGGCAGGGGGATTTAACTATGGCTACACCTTC

D: -
V: TRBV2
size: -
J: TRBJ1-4
CDR3: CASNRQTTNEKLFF
DNA: TGTGCCAGCAATCGACAGACAACTAATGAAAAACTGTTTTTT

D: -
V: TRBV27
size: -
J: TRBJ1-1
CDR3: CATSTSLGTEAFF
DNA: TGTGCCACCTCGACTAGTTTAGGGACTGAAGCTTTCTTT

D: TRBD1
V: TRBV27
size: -
J: TRBJ1-5
CDR3: CASSTSGTGNQPQHF
DNA: TGTGCCAGTTCAACAAGCGGGACAGGCAATCAGCCCCAGCATTTT

D: TRBD1
V: TRBV27
size: once
J: TRBJ1-1
CDR3: CASSWTGEGTEAFF
DNA: TGTGCCAGCAGTTGGACAGGGGAGGGAACTGAAGCTTTCTTT

D: -
V: TRBV5-1
size: -
J: TRBJ1-6
CDR3: CASSLAVQGEGTPLHF
DNA: TGCGCCAGCAGCTTGGCCGTACAGGGAGAGGGGACACCCCTCCACTTT

D: TRBD1
V: TRBV28
size: -
J: TRBJ1-2
CDR3: CASRPRDRDLYGYTF
DNA: TGTGCCAGCAGGCCTCGGGACAGGGATCTCTATGGCTACACCTTC

D: TRBD1
V: TRBV5-1
size: -
J: TRBJ2-1
CDR3: CASSPRDRGPYNEQFF
DNA: TGCGCCAGCAGCCCCAGGGACAGGGGACCTTACAATGAGCAGTTCTTC

D: -
V: TRBV20-1
size: -
J: TRBJ1-1
CDR3: CSASRQIEAFF
DNA: TGCAGTGCTTCGAGACAGATTGAAGCTTTCTTT

D: -
V: TRBV28
size: -
J: TRBJ2-1
CDR3: CASSSTGSATRYNEQFF
DNA: TGTGCCAGCAGTTCTACAGGGTCAGCGACGAGATACAATGAGCAGTTCTTC